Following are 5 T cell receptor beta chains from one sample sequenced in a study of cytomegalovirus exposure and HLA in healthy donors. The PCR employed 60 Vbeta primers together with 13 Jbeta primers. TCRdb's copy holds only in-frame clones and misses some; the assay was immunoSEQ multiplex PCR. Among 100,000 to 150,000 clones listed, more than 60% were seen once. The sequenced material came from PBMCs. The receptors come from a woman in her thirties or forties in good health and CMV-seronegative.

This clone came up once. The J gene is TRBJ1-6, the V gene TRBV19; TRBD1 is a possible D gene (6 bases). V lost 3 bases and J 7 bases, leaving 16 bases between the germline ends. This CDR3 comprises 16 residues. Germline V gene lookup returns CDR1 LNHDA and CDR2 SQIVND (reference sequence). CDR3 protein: CASSMYGRGQNSPLHF. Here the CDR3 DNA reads TGTGCCAGTAGTATGTATGGTCGTGGACAGAATTCACCCCTCCACTTT.

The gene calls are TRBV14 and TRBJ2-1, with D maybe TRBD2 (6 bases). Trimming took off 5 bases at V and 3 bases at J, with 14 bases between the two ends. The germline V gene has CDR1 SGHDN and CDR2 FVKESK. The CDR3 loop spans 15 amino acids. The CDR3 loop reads CASSDGTYNYNEQFF. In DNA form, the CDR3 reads TGTGCCAGCAGCGACGGGACTTACAACTACAATGAGCAGTTCTTC. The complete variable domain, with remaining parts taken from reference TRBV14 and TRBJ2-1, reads EAGVTQFPSHSVIEKGQTVTLRCDPISGHDNLYWYRRVMGKEIKFLLHFVKESKQDESGMPNNRFLAERTGGTYSTLKVQPAELEDSGVYFCASSDGTYNYNEQFFGPGTRLTVL.

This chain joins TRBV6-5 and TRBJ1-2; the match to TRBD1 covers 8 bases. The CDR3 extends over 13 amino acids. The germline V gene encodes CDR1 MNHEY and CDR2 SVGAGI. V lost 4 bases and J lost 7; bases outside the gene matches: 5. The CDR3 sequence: CASSSNRGGGYTF. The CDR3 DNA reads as TGTGCCAGCAGTTCCAACAGGGGGGGTGGCTACACCTTC.

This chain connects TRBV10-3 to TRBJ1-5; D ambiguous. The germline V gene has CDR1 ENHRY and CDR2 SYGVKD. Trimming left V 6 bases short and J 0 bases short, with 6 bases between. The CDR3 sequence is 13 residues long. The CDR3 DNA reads TGTGCCATCAGGGGAGATAGCAATCAGCCCCAGCATTTT. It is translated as CAIRGDSNQPQHF.

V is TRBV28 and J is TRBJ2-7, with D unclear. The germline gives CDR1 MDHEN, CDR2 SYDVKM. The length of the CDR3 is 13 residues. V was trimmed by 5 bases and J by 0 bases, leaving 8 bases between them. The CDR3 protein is CASSPALSYEQYF. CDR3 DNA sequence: TGTGCCAGCAGTCCTGCACTCTCCTACGAGCAGTACTTC.